The next 24 T cell receptor beta chains were all read from a single sample in a study of blood T cell repertoires in COVID-19. The data were produced by immunoSEQ multiplex PCR, yet TCRdb's version contains in-frame clones alone and is incomplete. The sample yields 150,000 to 200,000 clones, about 85% seen once. The specimen sequenced was peripheral blood. The receptors here all came from a woman in her seventies with COVID-19, enrolled during active disease.

J is TRBJ2-1 and V is TRBV7-2; the D gene is possibly TRBD1 (5 bases). The ends were cut back, 5 bases at V and 4 bases at J, with 18 bases in the middle. The germline V gene encodes CDR1 SGHTA and CDR2 FQGNSA. This CDR3 comprises 16 residues. The CDR3: CASSPRKRTSYNEQFF. Here the CDR3 DNA reads TGTGCCAGCAGCCCTAGGAAAAGGACAAGTTACAATGAGCAGTTCTTC. Together with reference TRBV7-2 and TRBJ2-1, the CDR3 gives the full variable domain: GAGVSQSPSNKVTEKGKDVELRCDPISGHTALYWYRQSLGQGLEFLIYFQGNSAPDKSGLPSDRFSAERTGGSVSTLTIQRTQQEDSAVYLCASSPRKRTSYNEQFFGPGTRLTVL.

The chain uses TRBV5-4 and TRBJ2-5; D is undetermined. V lost 4 bases and J lost 3, with 13 bases in between. This CDR3 contains 14 residues. Germline loops: CDR1 SGHNT, CDR2 YYREEE (reference sequence). The CDR3 here is CASSRLLTEETQYF. CDR3 DNA sequence: TGTGCCAGCAGCCGCCTATTAACCGAAGAGACCCAGTACTTC.

The chain recombines TRBV7-2 with TRBJ1-1; D is uncertain. Trimming took 4 bases from V and 2 from J, leaving 11 bases between them. This CDR3 contains 14 residues. Germline-derived CDR1 and CDR2 are SGHTA and FQGNSA. CDR3 sequence: CASSYSMVNTEAFF. In nucleotides, the CDR3 is TGTGCCAGCAGCTACTCAATGGTAAACACTGAAGCTTTCTTT.

V gene TRBV19 combines with J gene TRBJ1-1, with D possibly matching TRBD1 (5 bases). The V gene's germline CDR1 is LNHDA and CDR2 SQIVND (reference sequence). The CDR3 loop spans 13 amino acids. Trimming took off 6 bases at V and 6 bases at J, with 14 bases between the two ends. CDR3 nucleotide sequence: TGTGCCAGTAGCCCCGGGGGTGCGGCTGAAGCTTTCTTT. Translated: CASSPGGAAEAFF.

This chain links TRBV27 with TRBJ2-2; the D gene is possibly TRBD1 (6 bases). With 9 bases removed from V and 0 bases from J, the gap between germline ends came to 8 bases. The CDR3 loop spans 13 amino acids. CDR1 is MNHEY and CDR2 is SMNVEV in the germline V gene (reference sequence). The chain's CDR3 is CASRQANTGELFF. CDR3 DNA sequence: TGTGCCAGTCGACAGGCGAACACCGGGGAGCTGTTTTTT.

The V and J genes are TRBV29-1 and TRBJ2-1; 11 bases align to TRBD2. Per the germline V gene, CDR1 is SQVTM and CDR2 is ANQGSEA. The CDR3 runs to 13 residues. The J segment lost 2 bases and the V segment lost 7 bases, leaving 1 base of the junction unmatched. The CDR3 nucleotides read TGCAGCGCGGGACTAGCGGCCTACAATGAGCAGTTCTTC. Protein sequence: CSAGLAAYNEQFF.

The count of this clone is one. V is TRBV29-1 and J is TRBJ1-1, with TRBD1 identical over 12 bases. CDR1 is SQVTM and CDR2 is ANQGSEA in the germline V gene. V trimming: 7 bases; J trimming: 1 base; junction bases outside the gene matches: 7. The CDR3 length is 15 residues. For the CDR3, the DNA is TGCAGCGGGGCTGGGACAGGGGGCCAGAACACTGAAGCTTTCTTT. It is translated as CSGAGTGGQNTEAFF.

The V call is TRBV28, the J call TRBJ1-4; possible D gene TRBD1, 6 bases. Per germline, CDR1 MDHEN and CDR2 SYDVKM. This CDR3 comprises 13 residues. V was clipped by 10 bases and J by 5 bases, with 14 bases between them. The CDR3 DNA follows: TGTGCCACAAGGGGGAATGGAAATGAAAAACTGTTTTTT. Translation: CATRGNGNEKLFF.

The chain couples TRBV7-8 to TRBJ1-2; D is unclear. Germline loops: CDR1 SGHVS, CDR2 FQNEAQ. V dropped 0 bases and J dropped 3 bases, with 8 bases sitting between them. The CDR3 extends over 14 amino acids. The CDR3 sequence is CASSLAVRDYGYTF. The CDR3 DNA reads TGTGCCAGCAGCTTAGCAGTACGGGACTATGGCTACACCTTC.

The chain is built from TRBV5-1 and TRBJ2-1, with 10 bases aligning to TRBD2. CDR3 size: 14 residues. V lost 4 bases, J lost 6 bases, and 4 bases stayed unmatched. CDR1 and CDR2 (germline): SGHRS, YFSETQ. For the CDR3, the DNA is TGCGCCAGCAGCGTTGGGACTAGCGTCAATGAGCAGTTCTTC. The encoded protein is CASSVGTSVNEQFF.

The chain couples TRBV7-2 to TRBJ1-1; 7 bases agree with TRBD1. The CDR3 spans 14 residues. Germline assignment: CDR1 SGHTA and CDR2 FQGNSA. The trim removed 5 bases at V and 3 bases at J, leaving 6 bases unmatched. CDR3 amino acids: CASSPPRGHTEAFF. CDR3 sequence (DNA): TGTGCCAGCAGCCCCCCGAGGGGGCACACTGAAGCTTTCTTT.

The chain combines TRBV5-1 with TRBJ1-6; possibly TRBD1 for D (5 bases). The germline gives CDR1 SGHRS, CDR2 YFSETQ. V was clipped by 4 bases and J by 8 bases, with 13 bases between them. The length of the CDR3 is 14 residues. The CDR3 reads CASSLNRHHSPLHF. The CDR3 nucleotides read TGCGCCAGCAGCCTGAACAGGCATCATTCACCCCTCCACTTT.

V and J are TRBV6-5 and TRBJ1-2, with a weak D call TRBD1 (6 bases). The CDR3 runs to 14 residues. Trimming took off 6 bases at V and 4 bases at J, with 15 bases between the two ends. From germline, CDR1 is MNHEY and CDR2 SVGAGI. The CDR3 reads CASRNQGQGYGYTF. CDR3 coding DNA: TGTGCCAGCAGGAATCAGGGGCAGGGCTATGGCTACACCTTC.

The chain combines TRBV6-5 with TRBJ2-4; D is unclear. V dropped 4 bases and J dropped 0 bases, with 7 bases sitting between them. The germline gives CDR1 MNHEY, CDR2 SVGAGI. The CDR3 spans 14 residues. This chain's CDR3 is CASSSPIAKNIQYF. The CDR3 nucleotides read TGTGCCAGCAGTTCCCCCATAGCCAAAAACATTCAGTACTTC.

CDR3 sequence: CASSEGGGYYGYTF. DNA for the CDR3: TGTGCCAGCAGTGAAGGAGGGGGCTACTATGGCTACACCTTC. The chain is built from TRBV2 and TRBJ1-2; 7 positions agree with TRBD1. V gave up 1 base and J gave up 3 bases; unmatched junction bases: 2. The CDR3 is 14 amino acids. Germline V lookup: CDR1 SNHLY, CDR2 FYNNEI.

This clone was detected once. This CDR3 is also generated by other DNA sequences in the sample. The rearrangement uses TRBV29-1 and TRBJ1-1; TRBD1 aligns across 7 bases. V was clipped by 5 bases and J by 0 bases; unmatched bases: 3. This CDR3 comprises 13 residues. The germline CDR1 and CDR2 sequences are SQVTM and ANQGSEA. The CDR3: CSVRQGMNTEAFF. CDR3 nucleotide sequence: TGCAGCGTTCGACAGGGAATGAACACTGAAGCTTTCTTT.

V gene TRBV29-1 combines with J gene TRBJ2-7, with 9 bases fitting TRBD1. The CDR3 runs to 13 residues. Germline V CDR1 and CDR2: SQVTM, ANQGSEA. The chain's CDR3 is CSAARDRDYEQYF. The CDR3 region has the DNA TGCAGTGCGGCCAGGGACAGGGACTACGAGCAGTACTTC.

This clone was detected a few times. This chain uses TRBV10-3 with TRBJ1-1; D remains ambiguous. V was cut by 2 bases and J by 3 bases, with 10 bases left in between. Germline CDR1 ENHRY, CDR2 SYGVKD. The CDR3 loop spans 14 amino acids. In DNA, the CDR3 is TGTGCCATCAGTGAGAGAAGCGGTTACACTGAAGCTTTCTTT. Encoded protein: CAISERSGYTEAFF.

This rearrangement joins TRBV25-1 to TRBJ1-5; no definite D call. The CDR3 runs 16 residues. Germline V gene sequence: CDR1 MGHDK, CDR2 SYGVNS. Trimming pared 5 bases from V and 2 bases from J, leaving 16 bases between. The CDR3 here is CASSPTAPGGNQPQHF. CDR3 DNA sequence: TGTGCCAGCAGTCCGACGGCACCCGGGGGCAATCAGCCCCAGCATTTT.

The genes are TRBV28 and TRBJ1-2; TRBD1 matches 10 bases. The CDR3 loop spans 14 amino acids. Unmatched junction bases numbered 3, after V lost 6 bases and J lost 2 bases. CDR1 is MDHEN and CDR2 is SYDVKM in the germline V gene. The CDR3: CASSVTGGNYGYTF. CDR3 DNA sequence: TGTGCCAGCAGCGTGACAGGGGGCAACTATGGCTACACCTTC.

This chain links TRBV6-5 with TRBJ1-1, with TRBD1 as a possible D gene (6 bases). There are 16 residues in the CDR3. V lost 2 bases and J 6 bases, leaving 19 bases between the germline ends. Germline V gene data show CDR1 as MNHEY and CDR2 as SVGAGI. This CDR3 reads CASSYTRQVSASEAFF. CDR3 nucleotides: TGTGCCAGCAGTTACACTAGACAGGTCTCAGCGTCTGAAGCTTTCTTT.

This chain connects TRBV7-8 to TRBJ1-4, with TRBD1 identical over 8 bases. CDR3 length equals 14 residues. Germline V gene lookup returns CDR1 SGHVS and CDR2 FQNEAQ. V was pared by 5 bases and J by 2 bases, with 1 base of the junction left unmatched. The CDR3 reads CASSPGGTNEKLFF. The CDR3 DNA sequence: TGTGCCAGCAGCCCAGGGGGCACTAATGAAAAACTGTTTTTT.

The chain couples TRBV9 to TRBJ1-1; tentatively, D is TRBD1 (5 bases). Trimming shortened V by 0 bases and J by 0 bases, and 9 bases separated the two germline ends. This CDR3 is built from 15 residues. Germline CDR1 SGDLS, CDR2 YYNGEE. CDR3 region: CASSVGWTLNTEAFF. CDR3 nucleotide sequence: TGTGCCAGCAGCGTAGGTTGGACACTGAACACTGAAGCTTTCTTT.

The V gene is TRBV5-6, the J gene TRBJ2-3; 8 bases align to TRBD2. The CDR3 consists of 16 residues. With V trimmed by 3 bases and J by 3 bases, 9 bases remained unmatched. The germline V gene has CDR1 SGHDT and CDR2 YYEEEE. CDR3 nucleotide sequence: TGTGCCAGCAGCTCAGGACTAGCTCGAGGGACAGATACGCAGTATTTT. Protein sequence: CASSSGLARGTDTQYF.